A single sample gave rise to the 18 T cell receptor beta chains below, sequenced in a study of T cells in tumors after PD-1 blockade (dated 2019 in TCRdb). Library construction relied on the immunoSEQ multiplex PCR assay. The table comes from immuneACCESS by way of TCRdb, which keeps in-frame sequences with V and J called. Part of the clones is missing from these tables; in studies checked, under half for an unresolved V gene and the rest for unknown reasons. This sample comprises under 50,000 clones, roughly 84% of them detected only once. The top ten hold approximately 8.3% of the sample. Sample: PBMCs, taken before anti-PD-1 therapy. The receptor source for this set is a human donor with advanced basal cell or squamous cell carcinoma (not recorded which).

The chain recombines TRBV4-2 with TRBJ2-7, with 9 bases identical to TRBD1. Germline lookup yields CDR1 LGHNA and CDR2 YNFKEQ. The V gene end was trimmed by 1 base and the J gene end by 3 bases; junction bases not matched to a gene: 4. CDR3 length: 15 amino acids. The CDR3 spells CASSQVWDRVYEQYF. The CDR3 DNA follows: TGTGCCAGCAGCCAAGTTTGGGACAGGGTCTACGAGCAGTACTTC.

This clone has a single count. J is TRBJ2-1 and V is TRBV24-1; weak D call: TRBD1 (6 bases). CDR3 length: 14 residues. CDR1 is KGHDR and CDR2 is SFDVKD in the germline V gene. Trimming took 4 bases from V and 9 from J, leaving 15 bases between them. The CDR3 spells CATSEKRRGSEQFF. In nucleotides, the CDR3 is TGTGCCACCAGTGAAAAACGCAGGGGAAGTGAGCAGTTCTTC.

The V and J genes are TRBV6-6 and TRBJ1-1; D is unresolved. Deletions cut 2 bases from V and 1 base from J, with 5 bases between. Germline loops: CDR1 MNHNY, CDR2 SVGAGI (reference sequence). This CDR3 is 13 amino acids long. The CDR3: CASSYMRNTEAFF. DNA of the CDR3: TGTGCCAGCAGTTACATGAGGAACACTGAAGCTTTCTTT.

This clone was counted between two and nine times. The rearrangement links TRBV13 to TRBJ2-1; 7 bases are shared with TRBD2. The CDR3 is 16 amino acids. CDR1 is PRHDT, CDR2 FYEKMQ, per germline (reference sequence). Germline trimming cut 1 base from V and 0 bases from J; bases unmatched to any gene: 3. The CDR3 coding sequence is TGTGCCAGCAGCTTAGTCGGCGGGGGCTCCTACAATGAGCAGTTCTTC. It translates to CASSLVGGGSYNEQFF.

In nucleotides, the CDR3 is TGTGCCAGCAGTTTATCCTCGACAGGGCTACCCAACACCGGGGAGCTGTTTTTT. This gives the protein CASSLSSTGLPNTGELFF. The J gene is TRBJ2-2, the V gene TRBV27; TRBD1 matches at 7 bases. This CDR3 contains 18 residues. J gave up 2 bases and V 0 bases, and 9 bases lay outside the gene matches. Per the germline V gene, CDR1 is MNHEY and CDR2 is SMNVEV (reference sequence).

The table lists this clone with a few counts. The chain uses TRBV6-5 and TRBJ1-6; possibly TRBD1 for D (6 bases). Per germline, CDR1 MNHEY and CDR2 SVGAGI. V was clipped by 10 bases and J by 5 bases, with 15 bases between them. CDR3 length equals 14 residues. The CDR3 here is CATIPDSHNSPLHF. CDR3 DNA: TGTGCCACCATCCCGGACAGTCATAATTCACCCCTCCACTTT.

This chain connects TRBV10-3 to TRBJ1-5, with a possible D match to TRBD1 (5 bases). The CDR3 contains 14 residues. Trimming cost V 10 bases and J 0 bases, with 13 bases left between them. The germline gives CDR1 ENHRY, CDR2 SYGVKD. This chain's CDR3 is CATWDGYSNQPQHF. DNA for the CDR3: TGTGCCACATGGGACGGTTATAGCAATCAGCCCCAGCATTTT.

J is TRBJ2-6 and V is TRBV5-6; 7 positions agree with TRBD1. CDR3 length equals 15 residues. V shed 4 bases, J shed 0 bases, and the junction held 1 base outside the gene matches. Germline-derived CDR1 and CDR2 are SGHDT and YYEEEE. CDR3 in amino acids: CASSGQVSGANVLTF. The CDR3 DNA reads TGTGCCAGCAGCGGACAGGTCTCTGGGGCCAACGTCCTGACTTTC. Full variable domain (remainder filled in from reference TRBV5-6 and TRBJ2-6): DAGVTQSPTHLIKTRGQQVTLRCSPKSGHDTVSWYQQALGQGPQFIFQYYEEEERQRGNFPDRFSGHQFPNYSSELNVNALLLGDSALYLCASSGQVSGANVLTFGAGSRLTVL.

The rearrangement joins TRBV5-1 to TRBJ1-1, with D possibly matching TRBD1 (6 bases). Trimming stripped 3 bases from V and 4 bases from J, with 13 bases between. Per germline, CDR1 SGHRS and CDR2 YFSETQ. CDR3 size: 14 residues. In nucleotides, the CDR3 is TGCGCCAGCAGCTCTTCCCCAGGGGCCACTGAAGCTTTCTTT. This translates into CASSSSPGATEAFF.

This chain links TRBV5-6 with TRBJ2-1; D not resolved. CDR1 and CDR2 (germline): SGHDT, YYEEEE. CDR3 length equals 11 residues. V was trimmed by 3 bases and J by 9 bases, leaving 7 bases between them. Here the CDR3 DNA reads TGTGCCAGCAGCTCGTTTGCTGAGCAGTTCTTC. It translates to CASSSFAEQFF.

The gene calls are TRBV5-4 and TRBJ2-1; D is undetermined. Trimming stripped 4 bases from V and 6 bases from J, with 11 bases between. The CDR3 consists of 13 residues. Germline lookup yields CDR1 SGHNT and CDR2 YYREEE (reference sequence). The CDR3 DNA reads TGTGCCAGCAGCGCGGCACAGTCCAATGAGCAGTTCTTC. This translates into CASSAAQSNEQFF.

This clone was seen once. The chain joins TRBV7-9 to TRBJ2-5; 10 nucleotides match TRBD1. The V gene end was trimmed by 1 base and the J gene end by 5 bases; junction bases not matched to a gene: 4. CDR3 length equals 15 residues. CDR1 is SEHNR, CDR2 FQNEAQ, per germline (reference sequence). DNA for the CDR3: TGTGCCAGCAGCTTAGAGACAGGGGGCGTGGAGACCCAGTACTTC. Its translation: CASSLETGGVETQYF.

Comments on this clone: Other DNA sequences in the sample encode the same CDR3. The V call is TRBV27, the J call TRBJ1-4; tentatively, D is TRBD1 (5 bases). The CDR3 runs to 15 residues. The germline V gene has CDR1 MNHEY and CDR2 SMNVEV (reference sequence). Deletions cut 3 bases from V and 0 bases from J, with 8 bases between. The CDR3 protein is CASSFGGATNEKLFF. Here the CDR3 DNA reads TGTGCCAGCAGTTTTGGGGGAGCAACTAATGAAAAACTGTTTTTT.

The V call is TRBV28, the J call TRBJ2-5; TRBD2 agrees at 10 bases. The CDR3 consists of 16 residues. The V segment lost 2 bases and the J segment 1 base; nucleotides outside the gene matches: 4. Germline loops: CDR1 MDHEN, CDR2 SYDVKM. The CDR3 DNA reads as TGTGCCAGCAGTTTACGGCGGACTAGCGGCCAAGAGACCCAGTACTTC. This gives the protein CASSLRRTSGQETQYF.

This chain links TRBV5-1 with TRBJ2-3, with TRBD2 matching over 14 bases. The CDR3 is 16 residues long. Germline trimming cut 5 bases from V and 2 bases from J; bases unmatched to any gene: 4. From germline, CDR1 is SGHRS and CDR2 YFSETQ. CDR3 in DNA: TGCGCCAGCAGGAGGACTAGCGGGGGGCCCACAGATACGCAGTATTTT. Its translation: CASRRTSGGPTDTQYF.

The chain uses TRBV28 and TRBJ1-4; D is uncertain. From germline, CDR1 is MDHEN and CDR2 SYDVKM. This CDR3 has 16 amino acids. Trimming removed 5 bases from V and 4 bases from J, with 17 bases in between. CDR3 residues: CASSPPRLTYNEKLFF. CDR3 coding DNA: TGTGCCAGCAGTCCCCCCCGATTGACATATAATGAAAAACTGTTTTTT. The variable domain in full, with the rest retrieved from reference TRBV28 and TRBJ1-4, is DVKVTQSSRYLVKRTGEKVFLECVQDMDHENMFWYRQDPGLGLRLIYFSYDVKMKEKGDIPEGYSVSREKKERFSLILESASTNQTSMYLCASSPPRLTYNEKLFFGSGTQLSVL.

The V and J genes are TRBV24-1 and TRBJ2-5, with 8 bases fitting TRBD2. V gave up 2 bases and J gave up 4 bases; unmatched junction bases: 2. In germline, CDR1 is KGHDR, CDR2 SFDVKD. The CDR3 loop spans 14 amino acids. CDR3: CATSDSSGGETQYF. CDR3 nucleotide sequence: TGTGCCACCAGTGATTCCAGCGGGGGAGAGACCCAGTACTTC.

The genes are TRBV7-9 and TRBJ1-5; no firm D call. In germline, CDR1 is SEHNR, CDR2 FQNEAQ (reference sequence). Trimming shortened V by 5 bases and J by 3 bases, and 14 bases separated the two germline ends. This CDR3 has 15 amino acids. This CDR3 reads CASSLRSGVNQPQHF. The CDR3 DNA is TGTGCCAGCAGCCTCAGGAGTGGAGTCAATCAGCCCCAGCATTTT.